The 14 T cell receptor beta chains in this list originate from one sample, sequenced in a study of T cell repertoires in cytomegalovirus infection. TCRdb redid the calling of the reads with MiXCR, one entry per CDR3 protein. The sample lists about 830,000 distinct CDR3 sequences; 30% to 35% were seen once. No antigens are known for them. This specimen was cultured CD8+ T cells from PBMCs, taken from culture after CMV antigen stimulation. The receptors derive from a human donor in good health (CMV status not recorded). Some clones in this sample may be carry-over from other donors' samples.

The chain carries TRBV29-1 and TRBJ2-1, with D perhaps TRBD2 (5 bases). From germline, CDR1 is SQVTM and CDR2 ANQGSEA. This CDR3 has 13 residues. V lost 0 bases and J 9 bases, leaving 12 bases between the germline ends. This CDR3 reads CSVEDDGSPEQFF. The DNA of the CDR3 is TGCAGCGTTGAAGATGATGGGAGCCCTGAGCAGTTCTTC.

The V call is TRBV11-1, the J call TRBJ2-1; D remains unclear. V lost 3 bases, J lost 7 bases, and 7 bases lay in between. This CDR3 comprises 12 residues. Germline CDR1 and CDR2: SGHAT and FQDESV (reference sequence). CDR3 residues: CASSFEVNEQFF. In DNA, the CDR3 is TGTGCCAGCAGCTTTGAGGTAAATGAGCAGTTCTTC. Drawing the rest from reference TRBV11-1 and TRBJ2-1, the complete variable domain is EAEVAQSPRYKITEKSQAVAFWCDPISGHATLYWYRQILGQGPELLVQFQDESVVDDSQLPKDRFSAERLKGVDSTLKIQPAELGDSAMYLCASSFEVNEQFFGPGTRLTVL.

This clonotype was counted at least ten times. This chain uses TRBV4-1 with TRBJ1-1; D is unclear. The CDR3 spans 16 residues. Per the germline V gene, CDR1 is MGHRA and CDR2 is YSYEKL. The V gene lost 0 bases and the J gene lost 0 bases, with 11 bases spanning the gap. The CDR3 loop reads CASSQDSRRMNTEAFF. For the CDR3, the DNA is TGCGCCAGCAGCCAAGATTCTAGACGGATGAACACTGAAGCTTTCTTT.

This clonotype was recorded a few times. The rearrangement joins TRBV2 to TRBJ1-2; TRBD1 matches at 7 bases. This CDR3 has 15 residues. V shed 6 bases, J shed 1 base, and the junction held 8 bases outside the gene matches. In germline, CDR1 is SNHLY, CDR2 FYNNEI. The chain's CDR3 is CASSAGTADNYGYTF. The DNA for the CDR3 is TGTGCCAGCAGCGCGGGGACAGCTGATAACTATGGCTACACCTTC.

The chain couples TRBV19 to TRBJ1-2; maybe TRBD1 (5 bases). CDR3 length equals 13 residues. Per germline, CDR1 LNHDA and CDR2 SQIVND (reference sequence). V lost 3 bases and J 4 bases, leaving 9 bases between the germline ends. CDR3 coding DNA: TGTGCCAGTAGTATTCCGGGGACCTATGGCTACACCTTC. As protein: CASSIPGTYGYTF.

This chain connects TRBV5-1 to TRBJ1-2, with D perhaps TRBD1 (5 bases). Trimming stripped 5 bases from V and 8 bases from J, with 13 bases between. The CDR3 runs to 12 residues. In germline, CDR1 is SGHRS, CDR2 YFSETQ. As DNA, the CDR3 is TGCGCCAGCAGTAGGGGTACAGGCGGCTACACCTTC. This encodes CASSRGTGGYTF.

The J gene is TRBJ1-1, the V gene TRBV12-5, with a weak D call TRBD1 (5 bases). The CDR3 sequence is 14 residues long. Trimming removed 3 bases at V and 1 base at J, with 9 bases between. Germline assignment: CDR1 LGHNT and CDR2 FRNRAP. In nucleotides, the CDR3 is TGTGCTAGTGGTTTTCAGGGCTCGAACACTGAAGCTTTCTTT. It yields the protein CASGFQGSNTEAFF.

There are a few counts of this clonotype. V is TRBV29-1 and J is TRBJ2-1; D might be TRBD2 (6 bases). The length of the CDR3 is 14 residues. V was pared by 3 bases and J by 7 bases, with 16 bases between. Per the germline V gene, CDR1 is SQVTM and CDR2 is ANQGSEA. The CDR3 protein is CSVDNSGLGNEQFF. The CDR3 DNA follows: TGCAGCGTTGACAATAGCGGTCTAGGGAATGAGCAGTTCTTC.

The chain combines TRBV5-5 with TRBJ1-1; possibly TRBD1 for D (6 bases). The CDR3 totals 15 residues. Germline V gene data show CDR1 as SGHKS and CDR2 as YYEKEE (reference sequence). With 0 bases removed from V and 3 bases from J, the gap between germline ends came to 12 bases. The CDR3 spells CASSLGTASYTEAFF. The CDR3 DNA is TGTGCCAGCAGCTTGGGGACAGCCTCTTACACTGAAGCTTTCTTT.

This clonotype was observed a single time. It may be a read error: a sequence one base away is much more abundant. V is TRBV7-2 and J is TRBJ2-1; 11 bases agree with TRBD2. CDR3 size: 16 residues. Germline V gene data show CDR1 as SGHTA and CDR2 as FQGNSA. The CDR3 nucleotides are TGTGCCAGCAGCTTAGCCCGCGGACTAGCGGGCAATGGGCAGTTCTTC. Encoded protein: CASSLARGLAGNGQFF.

This clonotype was counted a few times. The chain uses TRBV12-3 or TRBV12-4 and TRBJ1-5; 10 nucleotides match TRBD1. The junction had 3 bases not matched to a gene; V was cut back by 6 bases and J by 4 bases. The length of the CDR3 is 14 residues. The CDR3 region has the DNA TGTGCCAGCAGGGGGACAGGGGTAAATCAGCCCCAGCATTTT. Protein sequence: CASRGTGVNQPQHF.

This clonotype has only a few counts. The chain's CDR3 is CASSQGRAGFTDTQYF. The CDR3 nucleotides read TGCGCCAGCAGCCAAGGGCGGGCGGGGTTCACAGATACGCAGTATTTT. The chain links TRBV4-1 to TRBJ2-3, with a weak D call TRBD2 (6 bases). The V end lost 1 base, the J end lost 2 bases, and 13 bases lay between the germline ends. This CDR3 is built from 16 residues. The germline V gene encodes CDR1 MGHRA and CDR2 YSYEKL.

CDR3 in amino acids: CASTVYGNTEAFF. The DNA for the CDR3 is TGTGCCAGTACCGTGTATGGGAACACTGAAGCTTTCTTT. The genes are TRBV19 and TRBJ1-1, with D uncertain. Germline CDR1 LNHDA, CDR2 SQIVND (reference sequence). Trimming stripped 7 bases from V and 1 base from J, with 10 bases between. This CDR3 has 13 amino acids.

This clonotype was seen a handful of times. The CDR3 nucleotides read TGTGCCAGCAGATACGGGGTTAGGGGGACAGATACGCAGTATTTT. This sequence encodes CASRYGVRGTDTQYF. The V call is TRBV27, the J call TRBJ2-3, with D possibly being TRBD1 (6 bases). The CDR3 runs 15 residues. From germline, CDR1 is MNHEY and CDR2 SMNVEV (reference sequence). V gave up 6 bases and J gave up 3 bases, with 16 bases separating them.